The clone carrying this T cell receptor (beta chain) was recorded at least ten times. The data are from a study of human T cells and chemical hapten exposure. TCRdb reprocessed the RACE reads with MiXCR, giving one entry per CDR3 protein. The sample holds around 130,000 distinct CDR3 sequences, approximately 9.5% seen once. Time point indicated: healthy volunteer bleed at 2 weeks. The authors' total RNA extraction used unfractionated whole blood. The CDR3 length is 12 residues. The germline V gene has CDR1 DFQATT and CDR2 SNEGSKA (reference sequence). V lost 5 bases, J lost 3 bases, and 3 bases stayed unmatched.

Source material: whole blood. V is TRBV20-1 and J is TRBJ2-7; 8 bases are a match to TRBD1. The clonotype originates from a male donor in good health. Some clones in this sample may be carry-over from other donors' samples. The CDR3 is CSAGQGNYEQYF. The CDR3 coding sequence is TGCAGTGCTGGACAGGGAAACTACGAGCAGTACTTC.